These 16 T cell receptor beta chains were sequenced from one sample in a study of early T cells in non-severe SARS-CoV-2 infection (dated by TCRdb to about 2021). The method was 5' RACE. Sequencing instrument: NextSeq 500. TCRdb reprocessing: public reads trimmed at Q25 with fastp, clones called with MiXCR, in-frame beta chains kept. Each CDR3 protein appears once, grouped with its most common genes and DNA. Recorded for this sample are about 77,000 distinct CDR3 sequences; more than 9% of them occurred a single time. The top ten clonotypes cover about 5.3% of the sample. The specimen sequenced was whole blood. Receptor source: an adult who was a healthcare worker with PCR-confirmed SARS-CoV-2 infection or an uninfected control (not recorded which).

The chain links TRBV12-3 or TRBV12-4 to TRBJ1-5; TRBD1 agrees at 10 bases. The CDR3 has 17 amino acids. V was pared by 7 bases and J by 2 bases, with 11 bases of the junction left unmatched. The CDR3 sequence: CASTQGQGGMGNQPQHF. The CDR3 bases are TGTGCCAGCACCCAAGGACAGGGGGGTATGGGCAATCAGCCCCAGCATTTT.

This clonotype was observed at least ten times. The chain is built from TRBV28 and TRBJ2-5, with D perhaps TRBD1 (6 bases). Trimming shortened V by 5 bases and J by 4 bases, and 20 bases separated the two germline ends. This CDR3 contains 16 residues. Looked up from germline, CDR1 is MDHEN and CDR2 is SYDVKM. CDR3 DNA sequence: TGTGCCAGCAGTCAACAACAGGGCCCACTAAGAGAGACCCAGTACTTC. This gives the protein CASSQQQGPLRETQYF.

This clonotype was seen a handful of times. This chain connects TRBV27 to TRBJ2-5, with D tentatively TRBD1 or TRBD2 (5 bases each). The germline V gene encodes CDR1 MNHEY and CDR2 SMNVEV (reference sequence). CDR3 length: 13 amino acids. V was clipped by 3 bases and J by 5 bases, with 10 bases between them. CDR3 DNA sequence: TGTGCCAGCAGTTTCACAGGAGGCGAGACCCAGTACTTC. Translation: CASSFTGGETQYF.

Many counts were recorded for this clonotype. The J gene is TRBJ2-2, the V gene TRBV6-4; D unresolved. Per germline, CDR1 MRHNA and CDR2 SNTAGT. The CDR3 covers 14 residues. Trimming took 2 bases from V and 0 from J, leaving 4 bases between them. CDR3 in DNA: TGTGCCAGCAGTGACAGCTCGAACACCGGGGAGCTGTTTTTT. This encodes CASSDSSNTGELFF.

This clonotype was counted only a few times. This chain uses TRBV7-6 with TRBJ2-5, with no clear D. This CDR3 comprises 14 residues. CDR1 SGHVS and CDR2 FNYEAQ come from the germline V gene. Trimming left V 1 base short and J 5 bases short, with 11 bases between. The CDR3 here is CASSLVQPGETQYF. DNA for the CDR3: TGTGCCAGCAGCTTAGTACAACCCGGGGAGACCCAGTACTTC.

V and J are TRBV7-2 and TRBJ2-3, with D possibly being TRBD2 (7 bases). This CDR3 is built from 15 residues. V was trimmed by 3 bases and J by 8 bases, leaving 18 bases between them. The germline gives CDR1 SGHTA, CDR2 FQGNSA. The CDR3 region has the DNA TGTGCCAGCAGCTTTGGGGGGGCTTCCCCGGGTACGCAGTATTTT. Translating it yields CASSFGGASPGTQYF.

This clonotype has more than one count but fewer than ten. This chain links TRBV18 with TRBJ2-7; possible D gene TRBD1, 5 bases. In germline, CDR1 is KGHSH, CDR2 LQKENI. The V end lost 3 bases, the J end lost 5 bases, and 8 bases lay between the germline ends. The CDR3 covers 12 residues. Here the CDR3 reads CASSPSDNEQYF. CDR3 bases: TGTGCCAGCTCACCTTCGGACAACGAGCAGTACTTC. Full variable domain (outside the CDR3, taken from reference TRBV18 and TRBJ2-7): NAGVMQNPRHLVRRRGQEARLRCSPMKGHSHVYWYRQLPEEGLKFMVYLQKENIIDESGMPKERFSAEFPKEGPSILRIQQVVRGDSAAYFCASSPSDNEQYFGPGTRLTVT.

V is TRBV2 and J is TRBJ2-7; D might be TRBD1 or TRBD2, each matching 6 bases. CDR1 is SNHLY and CDR2 is FYNNEI in the germline V gene. V dropped 4 bases and J dropped 2 bases, with 15 bases sitting between them. CDR3 size: 15 residues. The CDR3 DNA sequence: TGTGCCAGCAGTGCGGGGGCGAGAAGGGCCTACGAGCAGTACTTC. Residues: CASSAGARRAYEQYF. The full variable domain, its missing parts supplied by reference TRBV2 and TRBJ2-7, is EPEVTQTPSHQVTQMGQEVILRCVPISNHLYFYWYRQILGQKVEFLVSFYNNEISEKSEIFDDQFSVERPDGSNFTLKIRSTKLEDSAMYFCASSAGARRAYEQYFGPGTRLTVT.

The rearrangement uses TRBV20-1 and TRBJ2-1, with 9 positions matching TRBD1. With 6 bases clipped from V and 7 bases from J, the junction kept 4 bases outside the gene matches. From germline, CDR1 is DFQATT and CDR2 SNEGSKA (reference sequence). This CDR3 spans 12 amino acids. This chain's CDR3 is CSAKTGGNEQFF. CDR3 DNA: TGCAGTGCAAAGACAGGGGGGAATGAGCAGTTCTTC.

This chain joins TRBV14 and TRBJ2-3, with 9 bases fitting TRBD2. The V and J ends lost 2 bases and 6 bases, in that order; junction bases with no gene match: 12. CDR3 size: 17 residues. Germline V CDR1 and CDR2: SGHDN, FVKESK. CDR3 residues: CASSQRGGGRGTDTQYF. CDR3 in DNA: TGTGCCAGCAGCCAACGCGGAGGCGGGAGGGGTACGGATACGCAGTATTTT.

This clonotype was observed a few times. The chain joins TRBV10-3 to TRBJ2-3; D is unresolved. The V gene lost 7 bases and the J gene lost 2 bases, with 7 bases spanning the gap. The CDR3 contains 12 residues. Germline values: CDR1 ENHRY, CDR2 SYGVKD. CDR3 in amino acids: CAIKVDTDTQYF. The CDR3 coding sequence is TGTGCCATCAAGGTTGACACAGATACGCAGTATTTT.

The chain combines TRBV19 with TRBJ2-2, with 9 bases identical to TRBD1. The V segment lost 6 bases and the J segment 7 bases; nucleotides outside the gene matches: 9. CDR1 and CDR2 from the germline V gene are LNHDA and SQIVND (reference sequence). The CDR3 runs to 15 residues. This CDR3 reads CASRRDRVSGGELFF. In nucleotides, the CDR3 is TGTGCCAGTAGAAGGGACAGGGTCAGTGGCGGGGAGCTGTTTTTT. Together with reference TRBV19 and TRBJ2-2, the CDR3 gives the full variable domain: DGGITQSPKYLFRKEGQNVTLSCEQNLNHDAMYWYRQDPGQGLRLIYYSQIVNDFQKGDIAEGYSVSREKKESFPLTVTSAQKNPTAFYLCASRRDRVSGGELFFGEGSRLTVL.

This clonotype was recorded at least ten times. The rearrangement links TRBV20-1 to TRBJ2-1; 10 bases match TRBD2. The CDR3 consists of 14 residues. Germline values: CDR1 DFQATT, CDR2 SNEGSKA (reference sequence). J was trimmed by 9 bases and V by 5 bases; bases with no gene match: 10. The CDR3 DNA follows: TGCAGTGCTGATACTAGCGGGGTTTACGGTGAGCAGTTCTTC. Translation gives CSADTSGVYGEQFF.

This clonotype was counted ten times or more. The chain employs TRBV2 and TRBJ2-1, with D hard to call. The length of the CDR3 is 15 residues. CDR1 SNHLY and CDR2 FYNNEI come from the germline V gene. With 6 bases removed from V and 2 bases from J, the gap between germline ends came to 14 bases. CDR3 residues: CASSEKSRTYNEQFF. The DNA for the CDR3 is TGTGCCAGCAGCGAAAAAAGCAGGACCTACAATGAGCAGTTCTTC.

This clonotype was seen only a few times. The chain carries TRBV7-9 and TRBJ2-1; 8 bases are shared with TRBD1. Trimming cost V 4 bases and J 4 bases; bases outside gene matches: 6. The CDR3 has 15 residues. Germline assignment: CDR1 SEHNR and CDR2 FQNEAQ (reference sequence). CDR3 residues: CASSSRQGQYNEQFF. CDR3 nucleotides: TGTGCCAGCAGCTCTCGACAGGGGCAGTACAATGAGCAGTTCTTC.

CDR3 nucleotides: TGCAGTGCTGGTCAGTACGAGCAGTACTTC. Its protein product is CSAGQYEQYF. V is TRBV20-1 and J is TRBJ2-7; D is unresolved. In germline, CDR1 is DFQATT, CDR2 SNEGSKA (reference sequence). Trimming pared 5 bases from V and 4 bases from J, leaving 6 bases between. The CDR3 contains 10 residues.